The 14 T cell receptor beta chains given below trace back to one sample, sequenced in a study of blood T cells in healthy people across ages. PCR was performed a second time for 7 to 11 cycles using a sample-barcoded 5' primer and a J-beta primer mix. MiXCR was run by TCRdb on the 5' RACE reads, yielding one entry per CDR3 protein. The sample includes 850,000 to 950,000 distinct CDR3 sequences, about 28% of them seen just once. Sequenced input: blood. The source of these receptors is an elderly woman in good health.

V gene TRBV7-2 combines with J gene TRBJ1-2; D is undetermined. Germline V CDR1 and CDR2: SGHTA, FQGNSA. This CDR3 has 15 residues. V was cut by 3 bases and J by 8 bases, with 19 bases left in between. The chain's CDR3 is CASSFIVGSEGGYTF. CDR3 nucleotides: TGTGCCAGCAGCTTCATTGTGGGCTCAGAAGGAGGCTACACCTTC.

This clonotype was detected many times. V is TRBV15 and J is TRBJ2-7; perhaps TRBD1 as D (9 bases). V was cut by 0 bases and J by 0 bases, with 15 bases left in between. CDR1 and CDR2 (germline): LNHNV, YYDKDF (reference sequence). CDR3 length: 17 amino acids. This chain's CDR3 is CATSRDRGGQGSYEQYF. In DNA form, the CDR3 reads TGTGCCACCAGCAGAGATCGGGGGGGACAGGGCTCCTACGAGCAGTACTTC.

This clonotype was seen at least ten times. The rearrangement joins TRBV5-1 to TRBJ2-5, with 9 bases fitting TRBD2. The CDR3 consists of 16 residues. J lost 6 bases, V lost 4 bases, and 13 bases had no gene match. CDR1 and CDR2 from the germline V gene are SGHRS and YFSETQ. CDR3: CASSAGGPGAPKTQYF. For the CDR3, the DNA is TGCGCCAGCAGCGCGGGAGGGCCAGGGGCGCCTAAGACCCAGTACTTC.

Only a few counts were recorded for this clonotype. J is TRBJ1-4 and V is TRBV24-1; tentative D call: TRBD1 (6 bases). Trimming pared 5 bases from V and 3 bases from J, leaving 15 bases between. The germline V gene encodes CDR1 KGHDR and CDR2 SFDVKD. This CDR3 contains 16 residues. The CDR3 DNA follows: TGTGCCACCAGTGCTGCGGGGGCGGCATCTAATGAAAAACTGTTTTTT. This codes for CATSAAGAASNEKLFF.

The chain links TRBV4-3 to TRBJ2-3, with TRBD1 matching 8 bases. The ends lost 0 bases at V and 5 bases at J; junction bases unmatched: 10. CDR3 length equals 17 residues. Germline CDR1 reads LGHNA; CDR2 reads YSLEER. CDR3 DNA: TGCGCCAGCAGCCAAGATCTAGAGACAGGGGAGCGAGATACGCAGTATTTT. It specifies CASSQDLETGERDTQYF.

This clonotype has a handful of counts. The genes are TRBV29-1 and TRBJ2-2; 11 bases fit TRBD2. The trim removed 7 bases at V and 7 bases at J, leaving 11 bases unmatched. Germline values: CDR1 SQVTM, CDR2 ANQGSEA. The CDR3 consists of 15 residues. The CDR3 DNA follows: TGCAGCGCATCGACTAGCGGGGAAGGGGGCGGGGAGCTGTTTTTT. It is translated as CSASTSGEGGGELFF.

The chain is built from TRBV11-3 and TRBJ2-4; no firm D call. Deletions cut 9 bases from V and 10 bases from J, with 7 bases between. The CDR3 sequence is 9 residues long. Germline-derived CDR1 and CDR2 are SGHNT and YENEEA. The CDR3 loop reads CASPPIQYF. The CDR3 region has the DNA TGTGCCAGTCCCCCGATTCAGTACTTC.

This clonotype has more than one count but fewer than ten. The V call is TRBV6-5, the J call TRBJ2-2; D remains ambiguous. The CDR3 has 18 residues. V was pared by 2 bases and J by 4 bases, with 20 bases between. CDR1 and CDR2 (germline): MNHEY, SVGAGI. Here the CDR3 reads CASSYDRVGIVSTGELFF. In DNA form, the CDR3 reads TGTGCCAGCAGTTACGATAGGGTAGGGATAGTCTCCACCGGGGAGCTGTTTTTT.

This clonotype was counted at least ten times. The chain is built from TRBV7-8 and TRBJ1-5; no reliable D call. This CDR3 contains 14 residues. V was clipped by 4 bases and J by 2 bases, with 9 bases between them. Germline V gene data show CDR1 as SGHVS and CDR2 as FQNEAQ. The CDR3: CASSSMGGNQPQHF. For the CDR3, the DNA is TGTGCCAGCAGCTCCATGGGTGGCAATCAGCCCCAGCATTTT.

This clonotype was detected ten times or more. The rearrangement joins TRBV7-2 to TRBJ2-5; TRBD2 is a possible D gene (6 bases). CDR3 length: 17 residues. Trimming left V 1 base short and J 5 bases short, with 20 bases between. Germline CDR1 reads SGHTA; CDR2 reads FQGNSA. CDR3 bases: TGTGCCAGCAGCTTAGAGCCCCCTATCCGGGGGAGTGAGACCCAGTACTTC. Translated: CASSLEPPIRGSETQYF.

This clonotype has a count of ten or more. This chain connects TRBV3-1 to TRBJ2-1, with TRBD1 as a possible D gene (6 bases). Germline V lookup: CDR1 LGHDT, CDR2 YNNKEL (reference sequence). Trimming removed 1 base at V and 0 bases at J, with 7 bases between. The CDR3 consists of 15 residues. The CDR3 DNA reads as TGTGCCAGCAGCCAAGGGACAGCCTCCTACAATGAGCAGTTCTTC. This codes for CASSQGTASYNEQFF.

Only a few counts were recorded for this clonotype. This chain connects TRBV11-2 to TRBJ2-1, with D hard to call. Germline V gives CDR1 SGHAT, CDR2 FQNNGV. The CDR3 consists of 14 residues. V gave up 1 base and J gave up 2 bases, with 6 bases separating them. CDR3 DNA sequence: TGTGCCAGCAGCTTAGGCTGGACCTACAATGAGCAGTTCTTC. Translated, it gives CASSLGWTYNEQFF.

There are many counts of this clonotype. The DNA of the CDR3 is TGCAGTGCTAGAGTTGGGACAGGGGCAGGGGAGACCCAGTACTTC. It codes for CSARVGTGAGETQYF. The rearrangement links TRBV20-1 to TRBJ2-5, with 10 positions matching TRBD1. With 1 base clipped from V and 5 bases from J, the junction kept 7 bases outside the gene matches. Germline CDR1 and CDR2: DFQATT and SNEGSKA (reference sequence). The CDR3 contains 15 residues.

J is TRBJ2-7 and V is TRBV7-2; the match to TRBD2 covers 8 bases. V lost 0 bases to trimming and J lost 4 bases; unmatched junction nucleotides: 11. The CDR3 is made up of 17 amino acids. The germline V gene encodes CDR1 SGHTA and CDR2 FQGNSA. CDR3 residues: CASSLALRSGSWYEQYF. Here the CDR3 DNA reads TGTGCCAGCAGCTTAGCGCTTCGGAGCGGGAGTTGGTACGAGCAGTACTTC. Combining the CDR3 with reference TRBV7-2 and TRBJ2-7 gives the whole variable domain GAGVSQSPSNKVTEKGKDVELRCDPISGHTALYWYRQSLGQGLEFLIYFQGNSAPDKSGLPSDRFSAERTGGSVSTLTIQRTQQEDSAVYLCASSLALRSGSWYEQYFGPGTRLTVT.